One and the same sample provided the 14 T cell receptor beta chains below, sequenced in a study of neurological immune-mediated disorders. TCRdb processed the 5' RACE reads anew with MiXCR; each CDR3 protein has one entry. Seen here are about 78,000 distinct CDR3 sequences, around 4.6% observed once, and the top ten hold about 2%. The sample was PBMCs. Every receptor here comes from a woman aged 25 to 39 with multiple sclerosis.

Many counts were recorded for this clonotype. The J gene is TRBJ2-2, the V gene TRBV5-1, with 15 bases lining up with TRBD2. J was trimmed by 4 bases and V by 7 bases; bases with no gene match: 14. The CDR3 runs 19 residues. The germline V gene has CDR1 SGHRS and CDR2 YFSETQ. CDR3 DNA: TGCGCCAGCCAGCCCCGGACAGGGACTAGCGGGGGGATCACCGGGGAGCTGTTTTTT. Protein sequence: CASQPRTGTSGGITGELFF.

This clonotype was recorded many times. This chain joins TRBV6-5 and TRBJ1-1; maybe TRBD1 (6 bases). V lost 2 bases and J 0 bases, leaving 16 bases between the germline ends. The CDR3 covers 17 residues. In germline, CDR1 is MNHEY, CDR2 SVGAGI. In DNA, the CDR3 is TGTGCCAGCAGTTACGGTTCCGGGGGCCGCATGAACACTGAAGCTTTCTTT. This sequence encodes CASSYGSGGRMNTEAFF.

At least ten counts were recorded for this clonotype. The V call is TRBV5-1, the J call TRBJ1-1; D not resolved. Looked up from germline, CDR1 is SGHRS and CDR2 is YFSETQ. V was trimmed by 3 bases and J by 7 bases, leaving 13 bases between them. CDR3 length equals 13 residues. The CDR3 DNA follows: TGCGCCAGCAGCTCCCCGGGTGGGGTTGAAGCTTTCTTT. Protein: CASSSPGGVEAFF.

In the case of this clonotype: A much larger clone sits a single nucleotide away, making a read error possible. J is TRBJ2-7 and V is TRBV5-1; a possible D gene is TRBD1 (6 bases). The V gene's germline CDR1 is SGHRS and CDR2 YFSETQ. The CDR3 sequence is 14 residues long. V lost 3 bases, J lost 6 bases, and 16 bases lay in between. CDR3 sequence reads: CASSYLTQGLEQYF. The CDR3 DNA reads TGCGCCAGCAGCTACCTAACACAGGGTCTCGAGCAGTACTTC. The variable domain in full, with the rest retrieved from reference TRBV5-1 and TRBJ2-7, is KAGVTQTPRYLIKTRGQQVTLSCSPISGHRSVSWYQQTPGQGLQFLFEYFSETQRNKGNFPGRFSGRQFSNSRSEMNVSTLELGDSALYLCASSYLTQGLEQYFGPGTRLTVT.

This clonotype was detected ten times or more. The chain uses TRBV7-9 and TRBJ1-2; D is unresolved. The germline CDR1 and CDR2 sequences are SEHNR and FQNEAQ (reference sequence). Trimming removed 1 base at V and 9 bases at J, with 9 bases between. The CDR3 spans 12 residues. CDR3 sequence (DNA): TGTGCCAGCAGCTTAGAACATGGGAGCTACACCTTC. Protein product: CASSLEHGSYTF.

This clonotype was seen many times. The chain carries TRBV20-1 and TRBJ2-5, with 11 bases matching TRBD2. The V segment lost 5 bases and the J segment 9 bases; nucleotides outside the gene matches: 8. Germline CDR1 and CDR2: DFQATT and SNEGSKA (reference sequence). This CDR3 region has 13 residues. CDR3 region: CSAGLAGGVSQYF. The CDR3 region has the DNA TGCAGTGCTGGATTAGCGGGAGGGGTGTCCCAGTACTTC.

This clonotype has ten or more counts. The V gene is TRBV4-1, the J gene TRBJ2-7, with 10 bases fitting TRBD1. CDR3 length: 16 amino acids. In germline, CDR1 is MGHRA, CDR2 YSYEKL. V lost 4 bases, J lost 2 bases, and 8 bases stayed unmatched. The CDR3 is CASSRLTGTGAYEQYF. The DNA of the CDR3 is TGCGCCAGCAGCCGCCTGACCGGGACAGGGGCCTACGAGCAGTACTTC.

This clonotype was observed at least ten times. The rearrangement uses TRBV20-1 and TRBJ1-2; D may be TRBD1 (6 bases). The CDR3 has 12 residues. In germline, CDR1 is DFQATT, CDR2 SNEGSKA (reference sequence). In DNA, the CDR3 is TGCAGCTCCCGGGGGGCGGTGGAGGGCTACACCTTC. This encodes CSSRGAVEGYTF.

This chain links TRBV20-1 with TRBJ1-2; D is perhaps TRBD1 (6 bases). V lost 5 bases and J lost 1, with 14 bases in between. Germline lookup yields CDR1 DFQATT and CDR2 SNEGSKA (reference sequence). CDR3 size: 14 residues. The CDR3 DNA reads TGCAGTGCTTTACCATGGACAGTTAACTATGGCTACACCTTC. It yields the protein CSALPWTVNYGYTF.

A remark on this clonotype: It may be a read error: a sequence one base away is much more abundant. The rearrangement joins TRBV12-3 or TRBV12-4 to TRBJ2-2, with 10 bases that match TRBD2. CDR3 length: 14 amino acids. The CDR3 bases are TGTGCCAACAGTTTCAGACTAGCGGGCGGGGAGCTGTTTTTT. Its translation: CANSFRLAGGELFF.

The chain couples TRBV20-1 to TRBJ1-1, with D hard to call. This CDR3 is 13 amino acids long. The germline V gene encodes CDR1 DFQATT and CDR2 SNEGSKA (reference sequence). The V and J ends lost 1 base and 6 bases respectively, with 12 bases between them. The CDR3 DNA reads as TGCAGTGCTAGAGTAGAGCTAACCGCTGAAGCTTTCTTT. Residues: CSARVELTAEAFF.

This clonotype has only a few counts. For the CDR3, the DNA is TGTGCCAGCCGGGACAGGGTCAGGGAGACCCAGTACTTC. As protein: CASRDRVRETQYF. The chain has TRBV7-9 and TRBJ2-5, with 9 bases that match TRBD1. Germline loops: CDR1 SEHNR, CDR2 FQNEAQ (reference sequence). The V gene end was trimmed by 8 bases and the J gene end by 5 bases; junction bases not matched to a gene: 6. The CDR3 covers 13 residues.

This clonotype was counted many times. The chain couples TRBV2 to TRBJ1-3, with TRBD1 identical over 7 bases. The germline V gene encodes CDR1 SNHLY and CDR2 FYNNEI. The CDR3 is 15 residues long. The J segment lost 0 bases and the V segment lost 5 bases, leaving 4 bases of the junction unmatched. CDR3 in DNA: TGTGCCAGCAGTCCAGGGGGAATCTCTGGAAACACCATATATTTT. Its translation: CASSPGGISGNTIYF.

The sample holds a few counts of this clonotype. This sequence may be a read error, since a much larger clone differs from it by one base. This chain connects TRBV5-6 to TRBJ1-2; the D gene is possibly TRBD1 (6 bases). The germline gives CDR1 SGHDT, CDR2 YYEEEE. The CDR3 covers 14 residues. Trimming left V 4 bases short and J 8 bases short, with 18 bases between. DNA of the CDR3: TGTGCCAGCAGCGGGACACGTCAGGGAGAAGGCTACACCTTC. Its translation: CASSGTRQGEGYTF. Looking up the rest from reference TRBV5-6 and TRBJ1-2 gives the full variable domain: DAGVTQSPTHLIKTRGQQVTLRCSPKSGHDTVSWYQQALGQGPQFIFQYYEEEERQRGNFPDRFSGHQFPNYSSELNVNALLLGDSALYLCASSGTRQGEGYTFGSGTRLTVV.